The source of this TCR beta chain is a study of shared clonotypes between healthy human individuals. Study findings and constraints: Naive CD4 clonotypes were shared across several donors at roughly 5%. Investigators expected sequencing depth to affect clonotype sharing among donors.

The CDR3 spans 12 residues. Germline CDR1 is SNHLY and CDR2 is FYNNEI. Trimming removed 5 bases at V and 5 bases at J, with 10 bases between. CD45RO-negative CD8 cells positively selected for CCR7 made up the naive population, which excluded terminally differentiated effector memory CD45RA+ cells. TCRdb's copy holds only in-frame clones and misses some; the assay was immunoSEQ multiplex PCR. The sample shows approximately 2,000,000 clones, 85% to 95% of them seen only once. Comments on this clone: The antigen is not known.

This clonotype was sampled from a man in his late teens or twenties in good health. Some clones in this sample may be carry-over from other donors' samples. The specimen sequenced was naive CD8+ T cells from PBMCs. This chain joins TRBV2 and TRBJ2-7; D is perhaps TRBD1 (5 bases). The CDR3 nucleotides are TGTGCCAGCAGTCCAGGGTCGGACGAGCAGTACTTC. It yields the protein CASSPGSDEQYF.